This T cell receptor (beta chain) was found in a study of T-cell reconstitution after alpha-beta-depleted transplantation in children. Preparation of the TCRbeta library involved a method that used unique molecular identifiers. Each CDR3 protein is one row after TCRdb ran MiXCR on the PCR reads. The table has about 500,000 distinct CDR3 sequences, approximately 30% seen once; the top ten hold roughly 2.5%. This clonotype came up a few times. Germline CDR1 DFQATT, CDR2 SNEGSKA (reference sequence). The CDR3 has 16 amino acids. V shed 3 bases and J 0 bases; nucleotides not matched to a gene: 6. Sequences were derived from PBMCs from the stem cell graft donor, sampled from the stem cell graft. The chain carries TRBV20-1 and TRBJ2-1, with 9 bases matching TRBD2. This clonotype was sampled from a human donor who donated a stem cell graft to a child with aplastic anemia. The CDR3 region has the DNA TGCAGTGCTAGGAGCGGGAGGCCTAGCTCCTACAATGAGCAGTTCTTC. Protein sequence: CSARSGRPSSYNEQFF.